The TCR beta chain under discussion was sequenced for a study of regulatory T cells in long-lasting Graves disease. Germline CDR1 and CDR2: MDHEN and SYDVKM. The V end was cut by 5 bases, the J end by 0 bases, with 25 bases between. This CDR3 comprises 19 residues. Sequencing libraries for TCR beta were prepared with iRepertoire HTBI primers and Arm-PCR of CDR3 regions. Authors' methods: Looking across samples, the authors found some 67 TRBV and 14 to 15 TRBJ segments. TCRdb used MiXCR to reprocess the multiplex PCR reads, holding one entry per CDR3 protein. The V and J calls come from TCRdb's annotation, not from the publication. Among roughly 500,000 distinct CDR3 sequences listed, less than 25% were seen once. Regarding time point: persistent/refractory GD, antithyroid drugs over 5 years with positive TRAb. Researchers made the TCR library from RNA that was extracted from PBMCs. At least ten counts were recorded for this clonotype. The target antigen is unknown.

Study findings and constraints: Newly diagnosed Graves' patients exceeded persistent ones in TCR diversity. Gene preferences differed: TRBV28, TRBJ1-2, TRBJ2-5 in persistent cases.

The chain couples TRBV28 to TRBJ1-1, with D perhaps TRBD1 (6 bases). The TCR comes from a female donor with Graves disease. The sequenced sample was peripheral blood mononuclear cells (PBMCs), obtained when the disease was refractory, from a patient treated with antithyroid drugs. The CDR3, as DNA: TGTGCCAGCAGTCCTACCCCTTTGGGGGGGCGCGGCGTGAACACTGAAGCTTTCTTT. It encodes CASSPTPLGGRGVNTEAFF.